One and the same sample provided the 23 T cell receptor beta chains below, sequenced in a study of prognosis after radiotherapy for stage I lung cancer. From genomic DNA, two-round multiplex PCR was used to amplify TCR beta CDR3. Used in first-round PCR were primers specific to each TRBV and TRBJ gene. TCRdb recomputed calls from the multiplex PCR reads with MiXCR, one row per CDR3 protein. The sample includes about 20,000 distinct CDR3 sequences, 44% of them seen just once. This specimen consisted of PBMCs, obtained before or after stereotactic body radiation therapy (not recorded which). The receptors originated from a donor at least 50 years old with non-small cell lung cancer.

This clonotype was counted at least ten times. The chain joins TRBV5-1 to TRBJ2-5; D not certain. This CDR3 contains 14 residues. Between the trimmed V and J ends, which lost 3 bases and 5 bases, there was a span of 14 bases. Germline V gene data show CDR1 as SGHRS and CDR2 as YFSETQ. The CDR3 loop is CASSSASSSETQYF. CDR3 in DNA: TGCGCCAGCAGCTCTGCATCTTCTAGTGAGACCCAGTACTTC.

A word on this clonotype: A much larger clonotype is one base distant, so this may be a read error. The final CDR3 position lacks the conserved phenylalanine or tryptophan, pointing to a likely read error. The chain links TRBV7-6 to TRBJ2-7; D ambiguous. The germline V gene has CDR1 SGHVS and CDR2 FNYEAQ. The CDR3 is 12 residues long. The CDR3 DNA reads TGTGCCGGCAGCTCCGAGCGACCGGAGCAGTACTTA. It codes for CAGSSERPEQYL.

Of note for this clonotype: The DNA is omitted, as the CDR3 cannot be located on it reliably, and the CDR3 follows TCRdb's listing. V usage is TRBV15 and J usage is TRBJ1-2. The CDR3 is 19 amino acids in total, end residues counted. Germline CDR1 and CDR2: LNHNV and YYDKDF (reference sequence). This CDR3 reads CATSIYLCSVVAYDYGYTF.

This clonotype came up a few times. This chain links TRBV24-1 with TRBJ2-3; D may be TRBD1 or TRBD2 (6 bases each). The V and J ends lost 10 bases and 4 bases respectively, with 11 bases between them. This CDR3 contains 12 residues. Germline V gene sequence: CDR1 KGHDR, CDR2 SFDVKD. The CDR3 sequence: CATTGGADTQYF. Here the CDR3 DNA reads TGTGCCACAACCGGGGGCGCAGATACGCAGTATTTT.

In this sample, this clonotype turned up many times. The chain joins TRBV12-3 or TRBV12-4 to TRBJ2-5, with TRBD2 identical over 7 bases. Germline trimming cut 6 bases from V and 7 bases from J; bases unmatched to any gene: 14. The CDR3 loop spans 15 amino acids. CDR3 residues: CASSSRESARGTQYF. The CDR3 nucleotides are TGTGCCAGCAGCTCGCGGGAGTCCGCCCGTGGGACCCAGTACTTC.

This clonotype showed up just a few times. Possible read error: a much larger clone is one base away. The chain couples TRBV6-1 to TRBJ1-4, with a possible D match to TRBD1 (5 bases). This CDR3 has 14 amino acids. The germline V and J ends were trimmed by 3 bases and 10 bases, with 15 bases remaining between them. Germline-derived CDR1 and CDR2 are MNHNS and SASEGT. In DNA, the CDR3 is TGTGCCAGCAGTGAGGGGCAGGGTCGAGGAAAACTGTTTTTT. It codes for CASSEGQGRGKLFF.

Relative to its sample, this clonotype is medium-sized. The chain has TRBV28 and TRBJ2-1; 10 nucleotides agree with TRBD1. V shed 5 bases, J shed 5 bases, and the junction held 9 bases outside the gene matches. The CDR3 runs to 16 residues. CDR1 and CDR2 from the germline V gene are MDHEN and SYDVKM. CDR3 DNA: TGTGCCAGCAGTGGGGGGGGACAGGGGAAAAACAATGAGCAGTTCTTC. Translating it yields CASSGGGQGKNNEQFF.

The sample holds many counts of this clonotype. The chain employs TRBV30 and TRBJ2-3; D perhaps matches TRBD2 (6 bases). This CDR3 is built from 14 residues. CDR1 GTSNPN and CDR2 SVGIG come from the germline V gene (reference sequence). Trimming removed 0 bases from V and 5 bases from J, with 12 bases in between. CDR3: CAWSVGGSGDTQYF. The DNA of the CDR3 is TGTGCCTGGAGTGTTGGAGGGAGCGGAGATACGCAGTATTTT. The whole variable domain, remainder taken from reference TRBV30 and TRBJ2-3, is SQTIHQWPATLVQPVGSPLSLECTVEGTSNPNLYWYRQAAGRGLQLLFYSVGIGQISSEVPQNLSASRPQDRQFILSSKKLLLSDSGFYLCAWSVGGSGDTQYFGPGTRLTVL.

This clonotype came up many times. The chain couples TRBV11-2 to TRBJ2-1; D might be TRBD1 or TRBD2, each matching 5 bases. CDR1 SGHAT and CDR2 FQNNGV come from the germline V gene. The CDR3 length is 17 residues. The V gene lost 4 bases and the J gene lost 5 bases, with 21 bases spanning the gap. CDR3 sequence: CASSSRGGTGPNNEQFF. As DNA, the CDR3 is TGTGCCAGCAGCTCCCGGGGTGGGACCGGACCTAACAATGAGCAGTTCTTC.

In the case of this clonotype: One junction end disagrees with the germline gene, perhaps due to a read error. V and J are TRBV14 and TRBJ2-5, with 7 bases identical to TRBD1. Germline CDR1 is SGHDN and CDR2 is FVKESK. This CDR3 contains 14 residues. In nucleotides, the CDR3 is TGTGACAGCAGCCAACAGGGGACCCAAGAGACCCAGTACTTC. Translating it yields CDSSQQGTQETQYF.

This clonotype has only one observation. A much more abundant neighbour one base away suggests this may be a read error. The V gene is TRBV4-1, the J gene TRBJ2-1, with 8 nucleotides matching TRBD1. Germline V gene lookup returns CDR1 MGHRA and CDR2 YSYEKL. The CDR3 spans 15 residues. In DNA, the CDR3 is TGCTCCAGCAGCCCCAGGGGGCGGCAATACAATGAGCAGTTCTTC. Translated: CSSSPRGRQYNEQFF.

With regard to this clonotype: A single base separates this from a much larger clone, so it may be a read error. The J gene is TRBJ1-2, the V gene TRBV4-1; D not certain. This CDR3 has 14 residues. V lost 1 base and J lost 5, with 11 bases in between. Per the germline V gene, CDR1 is MGHRA and CDR2 is YSYEKL. CDR3 region: CASSQGRCGYGYTF. The CDR3 DNA follows: TGCGCCAGCAGCCAAGGCAGGTGCGGGTATGGCTACACCTTC.

This clonotype was recorded at least ten times. The V and J genes are TRBV5-1 and TRBJ2-5; no clear D. This CDR3 has 13 residues. V was shortened by 1 base and J by 5 bases, with 9 bases between the two germline ends. Per the germline V gene, CDR1 is SGHRS and CDR2 is YFSETQ. The CDR3 DNA reads TGCGCCAGCAGCTTGAAGGCGTTCGAGACCCAGTACTTC. Translating it yields CASSLKAFETQYF.

The chain employs TRBV2 and TRBJ2-7; D is unresolved. CDR1 is SNHLY and CDR2 is FYNNEI in the germline V gene. Trimming removed 5 bases from V and 1 base from J, with 6 bases in between. The CDR3 runs to 12 residues. CDR3 sequence: CASSPYSYEQYF. CDR3 DNA: TGTGCCAGCAGTCCCTATTCCTACGAGCAGTACTTC.

As for this clonotype: It is unclear where the CDR3 begins or ends on the DNA, so no DNA is shown, and the CDR3 is as TCRdb lists it. The rearrangement joins TRBV15 to TRBJ2-2; the D segment call TRBD1 is taken from the table without a DNA check. The CDR3 extends over 17 residues, inclusive of both ends. Per the germline V gene, CDR1 is LNHNV and CDR2 is YYDKDF (reference sequence). The CDR3: CATSRDRRGGTPGSCFF.

Regarding this clonotype: Its ends do not fully match the called genes, so a read error is possible. V and J are TRBV6-1 and TRBJ2-7; D might be TRBD2 (5 bases). Germline V gene lookup returns CDR1 MNHNS and CDR2 SASEGT. The CDR3 is 11 residues long. The DNA of the CDR3 is TGTGCCAGCAGTGAAATCCATACTAGGGAGTTC. This codes for CASSEIHTREF.

Note on this clonotype: Given a far larger clone just one base away, this is likely a sequencing read error. The chain has TRBV12-3 or TRBV12-4 and TRBJ1-6; 8 bases line up with TRBD1. The J call may be mistaken, given a closer DNA end match to TRBJ1-1. This CDR3 region has 15 residues. This chain's CDR3 is CASSRPGQVGTEAFF. The CDR3 nucleotides read TGTGCCAGCAGTCGGCCGGGACAGGTGGGCACTGAAGCTTTCTTT.

The chain recombines TRBV6-4 with TRBJ2-1; tentative D call: TRBD1 (6 bases). The length of the CDR3 is 16 residues. Germline assignment: CDR1 MRHNA and CDR2 SNTAGT. The V end lost 4 bases, the J end lost 0 bases, and 13 bases lay between the germline ends. CDR3 sequence (DNA): TGTGCCAGCAGTGTAGCTCTGACAGGCTCCTACAATGAGCAGTTCTTC. It yields the protein CASSVALTGSYNEQFF.

Turning to this clonotype: A read error is likely here: a far larger clone is one base away. The chain joins TRBV12-5 to TRBJ2-1; 10 nucleotides match TRBD2. Germline V gene sequence: CDR1 LGHNT, CDR2 FRNRAP. The CDR3 is made up of 16 amino acids. The CDR3 bases are TGTGCCAGCAGTTCCCGGGGAGCGGGAGGGTTCTATGACCAGTTCTTC. As protein: CASSSRGAGGFYDQFF.

This clonotype appeared many times. The chain combines TRBV28 with TRBJ2-1; D is possibly TRBD2 (5 bases). From germline, CDR1 is MDHEN and CDR2 SYDVKM. V lost 7 bases to trimming and J lost 2 bases, with 12 bases between them. The CDR3 has 14 amino acids. CDR3 sequence (DNA): TGTGCCAGCATTGCCGGGATACCCTACAATGAGCAGTTCTTC. The encoded protein is CASIAGIPYNEQFF.

The J gene is TRBJ1-1, the V gene TRBV19; 9 bases map to TRBD1. CDR3 length equals 14 residues. V was pared by 7 bases and J by 5 bases, with 8 bases of the junction left unmatched. Germline CDR1 LNHDA, CDR2 SQIVND (reference sequence). CDR3 sequence (DNA): TGTGCCAGTACCAACAGGGGGCCGGGAACTGAAGCTTTCTTT. Translating it yields CASTNRGPGTEAFF.

This clonotype was recorded a few times. A much larger clone is a single base away; this may be a read error. The V and J genes are TRBV18 and TRBJ2-1; D unclear. This CDR3 region has 12 residues. Germline V lookup: CDR1 KGHSH, CDR2 LQKENI. CDR3 sequence: CASPPSANEQFF. The CDR3 DNA reads TGTGCCAGCCCACCTAGTGCCAATGAGCAGTTCTTC.

The V and J genes are TRBV12-3 or TRBV12-4 and TRBJ1-2; D gene unclear. V lost 6 bases to trimming and J lost 5 bases, with 10 bases between them. The CDR3 is 12 residues long. As DNA, the CDR3 is TGTGCCAGCAGCGCCGGGGATTATGGCTACACCTTC. Encoded protein: CASSAGDYGYTF.